What follows are 5 T cell receptor beta chains derived from one specimen sequenced in a study of vaccination and CD4 T cells after COVID-19. The assay that was used to sequence DNA from cultured CD4+ T cells was the Oncomine TCR Beta short-read assay. TCRdb called the PCR reads again in MiXCR, with one record for every CDR3 protein. The table records around 21,000 distinct CDR3 sequences, less than 55% of them present only once. Treatment given: roughly 10-day PBMC culture with coronavirus spike peptide pools or control peptides (ViraFEST assay). Their cognate antigens are unknown. Sequenced sample: CD4+ T cells from blood, cultured in vitro. These receptors came from a human donor who had recovered from COVID-19.

The rearrangement joins TRBV4-2 to TRBJ1-1; D unclear. Trimming took 1 base from V and 0 from J, leaving 6 bases between them. Germline-derived CDR1 and CDR2 are LGHNA and YNFKEQ. The CDR3 covers 14 residues. CDR3 in DNA: TGTGCCAGCAGCCAAGCACAGTTGAACACTGAAGCTTTCTTT. Translating gives CASSQAQLNTEAFF.

The V gene is TRBV5-4, the J gene TRBJ2-5, with TRBD1 as a possible D gene (6 bases). Between the trimmed V and J ends, which lost 4 bases and 5 bases, there was a span of 15 bases. This CDR3 is built from 14 residues. Germline V CDR1 and CDR2: SGHNT, YYREEE (reference sequence). CDR3 loop: CASSTRTEGETQYF. The CDR3 DNA reads as TGTGCCAGCAGCACTAGGACAGAAGGGGAGACCCAGTACTTC.

V usage is TRBV9 and J usage is TRBJ1-1; no clear D gene. The germline gives CDR1 SGDLS, CDR2 YYNGEE. The CDR3 spans 15 residues. V lost 4 bases to trimming and J lost 4 bases, with 17 bases between them. The CDR3 DNA follows: TGTGCCAGCAGCCTAGAAGTGGTTGGGGTCACTGAAGCTTTCTTT. This codes for CASSLEVVGVTEAFF.

The gene calls are TRBV6-1 and TRBJ2-3; maybe TRBD1 (6 bases). Trimming took 9 bases from V and 4 from J, leaving 14 bases between them. Per germline, CDR1 MNHNS and CDR2 SASEGT. CDR3 length: 13 residues. The CDR3 reads CARLQGGADTQYF. CDR3 DNA: TGTGCCAGATTACAGGGTGGGGCAGATACGCAGTATTTT.

The chain joins TRBV28 to TRBJ1-1; D not certain. Germline CDR1 MDHEN, CDR2 SYDVKM. Deletions cut 1 base from V and 2 bases from J, with 14 bases between. This CDR3 region has 16 residues. CDR3 amino acids: CASSLFLGSGNTEAFF. The CDR3 region has the DNA TGTGCCAGCAGTTTATTTCTGGGAAGTGGAAACACTGAAGCTTTCTTT.